Listed here are 30 T cell receptor beta chains from one sample, sequenced in a study of beta chain features in type 1 diabetes. Since all of the isolated RNA was reverse transcribed, expressed TCRB transcripts were what got sequenced. The assay was immunoSEQ multiplex PCR, and TCRdb's table has in-frame clones only and misses some. The table lists just over 600,000 clones, about 14% of them singletons. Sequencing was done on a sample of naive CD4+ T cells from blood. The source is a man between 18 and 29 years old in good health.

This clone has a count of ten or more. This sequence joins TRBV4-3 and TRBJ2-1; D is ambiguous. The CDR3 contains 14 residues. The germline V and J ends were trimmed by 1 base and 6 bases, with 10 bases remaining between them. CDR1 is LGHNA and CDR2 is YSLEER in the germline V gene. The CDR3 region is CASSQVYVSNEQFF. For the CDR3, the DNA is TGCGCCAGCAGCCAAGTTTACGTGAGCAATGAGCAGTTCTTC.

The chain recombines TRBV2 with TRBJ1-2; TRBD1 might be the D (6 bases). V gave up 2 bases and J gave up 0 bases, with 16 bases separating them. Germline V gene sequence: CDR1 SNHLY, CDR2 FYNNEI. This CDR3 spans 17 amino acids. CDR3 sequence (DNA): TGTGCCAGCAGTGAAAGGACAGCCCGAACAACTAACTATGGCTACACCTTC. Translated, it gives CASSERTARTTNYGYTF.

A word on this clone: Additional DNA sequences in this sample encode the identical CDR3. This chain uses TRBV20-1 with TRBJ1-2; the D is unclear. The V end was cut by 2 bases, the J end by 5 bases, with 6 bases between. Germline V CDR1 and CDR2: DFQATT, SNEGSKA (reference sequence). This CDR3 has 11 amino acids. In DNA form, the CDR3 reads TGCAGTGCTAGACAGCCATATGGCTACACCTTC. Amino acid sequence: CSARQPYGYTF.

This chain joins TRBV7-2 and TRBJ2-3; D is uncertain. The CDR3 runs to 13 residues. Trimming took 1 base from V and 6 from J, leaving 8 bases between them. Per the germline V gene, CDR1 is SGHTA and CDR2 is FQGNSA. The CDR3 region has the DNA TGTGCCAGCAGCTTAGGAAATCGGGATACGCAGTATTTT. Amino acid sequence: CASSLGNRDTQYF.

The chain uses TRBV2 and TRBJ1-1, with 8 bases identical to TRBD1. This CDR3 has 13 residues. With V trimmed by 2 bases and J by 6 bases, 2 bases remained unmatched. Germline CDR1 reads SNHLY; CDR2 reads FYNNEI. In DNA, the CDR3 is TGTGCCAGCAGTGAAACACAGGGGGCTGAAGCTTTCTTT. Amino acid sequence: CASSETQGAEAFF.

V is TRBV28 and J is TRBJ2-3; possible D gene TRBD2, 6 bases. The CDR3 loop spans 15 amino acids. Germline V gene data show CDR1 as MDHEN and CDR2 as SYDVKM. V lost 5 bases to trimming and J lost 4 bases, with 16 bases between them. Here the CDR3 reads CASSESGRSADTQYF. As DNA, the CDR3 is TGTGCCAGCAGTGAAAGCGGGCGATCGGCAGATACGCAGTATTTT.

The gene calls are TRBV15 and TRBJ2-2; TRBD2 is a possible D gene (7 bases). The germline V and J ends were trimmed by 0 bases and 13 bases, with 18 bases remaining between them. Germline CDR1 and CDR2: LNHNV and YYDKDF (reference sequence). This CDR3 comprises 15 residues. In nucleotides, the CDR3 is TGTGCCACCAGCAGAGATCCGCTGGGGGGGGCTGGGCTGTTTTTT. Protein sequence: CATSRDPLGGAGLFF.

This clone was found a few times. CDR3 in amino acids: CASSQQGGADTQYF. In DNA form, the CDR3 reads TGTGCCAGCAGCCAACAGGGGGGGGCAGATACGCAGTATTTT. The rearrangement uses TRBV28 and TRBJ2-3; D is perhaps TRBD1 (8 bases). The V and J ends lost 6 bases and 4 bases respectively, with 14 bases between them. The germline CDR1 and CDR2 sequences are MDHEN and SYDVKM. The CDR3 is 14 amino acids.

The gene calls are TRBV29-1 and TRBJ2-7, with 13 bases fitting TRBD2. V lost 4 bases and J lost 7; bases outside the gene matches: 7. Germline V lookup: CDR1 SQVTM, CDR2 ANQGSEA. CDR3 size: 14 residues. CDR3 DNA sequence: TGCAGCGTTGGGACTAGCGGGGGTGTAAGGGAGCAGTACTTC. This sequence encodes CSVGTSGGVREQYF.

In this sample, this clone turned up a few times. This chain uses TRBV2 with TRBJ2-1; tentatively, D is TRBD2 (5 bases). This CDR3 has 13 amino acids. CDR1 and CDR2 from the germline V gene are SNHLY and FYNNEI. The V and J ends lost 4 bases and 6 bases respectively, with 10 bases between them. Here the CDR3 DNA reads TGTGCCAGCAGTGCCCTAGCAGCCAATGAGCAGTTCTTC. Its translation: CASSALAANEQFF.

This chain uses TRBV11-3 with TRBJ2-2; D possibly matches TRBD1 or TRBD2 (5 bases each). The CDR3 is 14 residues long. Germline loops: CDR1 SGHNT, CDR2 YENEEA. The ends were cut back, 1 base at V and 6 bases at J, with 9 bases in the middle. The CDR3 bases are TGTGCCAGCAGCTTAGGCCGGGGCCCCGGGGAGCTGTTTTTT. Its protein is CASSLGRGPGELFF. Filled out from reference TRBV11-3 and TRBJ2-2, the complete variable domain reads EAGVVQSPRYKIIEKKQPVAFWCNPISGHNTLYWYLQNLGQGPELLIRYENEEAVDDSQLPKDRFSAERLKGVDSTLKIQPAELGDSAVYLCASSLGRGPGELFFGEGSRLTVL.

V gene TRBV12-5 combines with J gene TRBJ2-2; the D call may be TRBD1 or TRBD2 (6 bases each). V was pared by 0 bases and J by 7 bases, with 12 bases between. Germline-derived CDR1 and CDR2 are LGHNT and FRNRAP. The CDR3 covers 15 residues. The chain's CDR3 is CASGLVIGGRGELFF. DNA for the CDR3: TGTGCTAGTGGTTTGGTAATCGGGGGCCGCGGGGAGCTGTTTTTT.

This chain joins TRBV7-8 and TRBJ1-1; D remains unclear. Looked up from germline, CDR1 is SGHVS and CDR2 is FQNEAQ. The CDR3 runs to 13 residues. The germline V and J ends were trimmed by 3 bases and 7 bases, with 12 bases remaining between them. CDR3 amino acids: CASSFRTAGEAFF. In DNA, the CDR3 is TGTGCCAGCAGCTTTCGGACGGCAGGTGAAGCTTTCTTT. Together with reference TRBV7-8 and TRBJ1-1, the CDR3 gives the full variable domain: GAGVSQSPRYKVAKRGQDVALRCDPISGHVSLFWYQQALGQGPEFLTYFQNEAQLDKSGLPSDRFFAERPEGSVSTLKIQRTQQEDSAVYLCASSFRTAGEAFFGQGTRLTVV.

The CDR3 loop reads CASSPDWRGGQETQYF. Here the CDR3 DNA reads TGTGCCAGCAGTCCAGACTGGCGGGGGGGCCAAGAGACCCAGTACTTC. V gene TRBV14 combines with J gene TRBJ2-5; 9 bases agree with TRBD2. After removal of 6 bases from V and 1 base from J, the junction contained 9 bases not matched to a gene. The CDR3 has 16 amino acids. Germline V gene sequence: CDR1 SGHDN, CDR2 FVKESK.

This clone was seen a handful of times. Additional DNA sequences in this sample encode the identical CDR3. The CDR3 here is CASSYGAGAYGYTF. For the CDR3, the DNA is TGTGCCAGCAGTTACGGGGCAGGGGCCTATGGCTACACCTTC. V gene TRBV6-5 combines with J gene TRBJ1-2; D may be TRBD1 (6 bases). The CDR3 has 14 amino acids. Looked up from germline, CDR1 is MNHEY and CDR2 is SVGAGI. Between the trimmed V and J ends, which lost 2 bases and 4 bases, there was a span of 11 bases.

The V gene is TRBV4-1, the J gene TRBJ1-1; no firm D call. CDR1 and CDR2 (germline): MGHRA, YSYEKL. This CDR3 region has 14 residues. Trimming stripped 1 base from V and 11 bases from J, with 17 bases between. The CDR3 region is CASSQGAQPRRAFF. Here the CDR3 DNA reads TGCGCCAGCAGCCAAGGCGCACAGCCAAGGCGGGCTTTCTTT.

The sample holds a few counts of this clone. This chain links TRBV2 with TRBJ2-2; 8 positions match TRBD1. The CDR3 sequence is 16 residues long. V lost 8 bases and J lost 5; bases outside the gene matches: 13. The germline CDR1 and CDR2 sequences are SNHLY and FYNNEI. As DNA, the CDR3 is TGTGCCAGCGGTAGGGGGCAGGGGGCGCGTACCGGGGAGCTGTTTTTT. Residues: CASGRGQGARTGELFF.

This clone was counted only a few times. The chain uses TRBV4-2 and TRBJ2-2; TRBD1 aligns across 7 bases. With 8 bases clipped from V and 1 base from J, the junction kept 7 bases outside the gene matches. The germline gives CDR1 LGHNA, CDR2 YNFKEQ. This CDR3 has 15 amino acids. Here the CDR3 DNA reads TGTGCCAGCCGTGCGGACAGGAAGAACACCGGGGAGCTGTTTTTT. It encodes CASRADRKNTGELFF.

V gene TRBV4-1 combines with J gene TRBJ2-1, with 13 bases lining up with TRBD2. This CDR3 has 16 residues. CDR1 and CDR2 (germline): MGHRA, YSYEKL. V gave up 1 base and J gave up 6 bases; unmatched junction bases: 3. The CDR3 DNA reads as TGCGCCAGCAGCCAAGTGAGGACTAGCGGGAGCAATGAGCAGTTCTTC. Protein sequence: CASSQVRTSGSNEQFF.

The CDR3 is CSATRKLLNNEQFF. The CDR3 nucleotides read TGCAGCGCCACGCGTAAACTCCTGAACAATGAGCAGTTCTTC. The V gene is TRBV29-1, the J gene TRBJ2-1, with D unresolved. Germline V gene lookup returns CDR1 SQVTM and CDR2 ANQGSEA. The V and J ends lost 7 bases and 5 bases respectively, with 18 bases between them. This CDR3 contains 14 residues.

There are many counts of this clone. The chain uses TRBV28 and TRBJ2-1; D may be TRBD1 (8 bases). Germline loops: CDR1 MDHEN, CDR2 SYDVKM. This CDR3 region has 13 residues. V gave up 7 bases and J gave up 8 bases, with 15 bases separating them. CDR3 residues: CASTRTGRDEQFF. CDR3 DNA: TGTGCCAGCACCCGGACAGGGAGGGATGAGCAGTTCTTC.

This clone was recorded a few times. The rearrangement joins TRBV11-2 to TRBJ2-7, with D tentatively TRBD1 (5 bases). V gave up 6 bases and J gave up 3 bases, with 18 bases separating them. The CDR3 spans 15 residues. Germline V gene data show CDR1 as SGHAT and CDR2 as FQNNGV. CDR3 nucleotides: TGTGCCAGCAGATCCCCAGGGCGGCGGAACTACGAGCAGTACTTC. The encoded protein is CASRSPGRRNYEQYF.

The gene calls are TRBV5-1 and TRBJ2-5; D tentatively fits TRBD1 or TRBD2 (5 bases each). CDR3 length: 14 residues. V dropped 5 bases and J dropped 4 bases, with 15 bases sitting between them. Germline CDR1 is SGHRS and CDR2 is YFSETQ. In nucleotides, the CDR3 is TGCGCCAGCAGTTCGGGACCCTCGGGAGAGACCCAGTACTTC. Protein product: CASSSGPSGETQYF.

The table lists this clone with a few counts. This rearrangement joins TRBV5-1 to TRBJ2-5; D not resolved. Germline CDR1 reads SGHRS; CDR2 reads YFSETQ. The CDR3 extends over 17 amino acids. The germline V and J ends were trimmed by 0 bases and 7 bases, with 22 bases remaining between them. The CDR3 nucleotides read TGCGCCAGCAGCTTGGTTTCTAATCGGCTCAGCAAGGGGACCCAGTACTTC. It is translated as CASSLVSNRLSKGTQYF. The whole variable domain, remainder taken from reference TRBV5-1 and TRBJ2-5, is KAGVTQTPRYLIKTRGQQVTLSCSPISGHRSVSWYQQTPGQGLQFLFEYFSETQRNKGNFPGRFSGRQFSNSRSEMNVSTLELGDSALYLCASSLVSNRLSKGTQYFGPGTRLLVL.

The V gene is TRBV7-2, the J gene TRBJ1-3; 7 bases line up with TRBD1. This CDR3 is built from 18 residues. CDR1 is SGHTA and CDR2 is FQGNSA in the germline V gene. The V and J ends lost 5 bases and 2 bases, in that order; junction bases with no gene match: 15. CDR3 residues: CASSLPRTTGATGNTIYF. The CDR3 region has the DNA TGTGCCAGCAGCCTACCCCGGACTACAGGGGCTACTGGAAACACCATATATTTT. Full variable domain (outside the CDR3, taken from reference TRBV7-2 and TRBJ1-3): GAGVSQSPSNKVTEKGKDVELRCDPISGHTALYWYRQSLGQGLEFLIYFQGNSAPDKSGLPSDRFSAERTGGSVSTLTIQRTQQEDSAVYLCASSLPRTTGATGNTIYFGEGSWLTVV.

This clone was detected only a few times. V usage is TRBV28 and J usage is TRBJ2-1; D perhaps matches TRBD1 (6 bases). Germline CDR1 reads MDHEN; CDR2 reads SYDVKM. The CDR3 runs 15 residues. V lost 5 bases to trimming and J lost 7 bases, with 18 bases between them. DNA for the CDR3: TGTGCCAGCAGTCCCCGCCAGGGGAAGGGGAATGAGCAGTTCTTC. The encoded protein is CASSPRQGKGNEQFF.

This clone occurred a few times. DNA of the CDR3: TGTGCCAGCAGCTTATTAGATTATGGCTACACCTTC. Its translation is CASSLLDYGYTF. The rearrangement links TRBV7-9 to TRBJ1-2; D unclear. V lost 2 bases, J lost 5 bases, and 6 bases lay in between. CDR3 length: 12 amino acids. CDR1 SEHNR and CDR2 FQNEAQ come from the germline V gene (reference sequence).

This clone was counted a few times. The chain recombines TRBV30 with TRBJ2-5; a possible D gene is TRBD2 (5 bases). Germline V gene lookup returns CDR1 GTSNPN and CDR2 SVGIG (reference sequence). V was cut by 3 bases and J by 7 bases, with 18 bases left in between. The CDR3 runs 14 residues. In DNA form, the CDR3 reads TGTGCCTGGAGCCCAGGACTGGAACGCGGGACCCAGTACTTC. Its translation: CAWSPGLERGTQYF.

The chain carries TRBV5-1 and TRBJ1-2; TRBD1 matches at 10 bases. The CDR3 totals 16 residues. V shed 0 bases and J 4 bases; nucleotides not matched to a gene: 6. Germline CDR1 reads SGHRS; CDR2 reads YFSETQ. The CDR3 region has the DNA TGCGCCAGCAGCTTGGCGGGACAGGGGATAAGCTATGGCTACACCTTC. Amino acid sequence: CASSLAGQGISYGYTF.

The V and J genes are TRBV5-1 and TRBJ2-3, with TRBD2 matching 12 bases. CDR3 length: 16 residues. V lost 3 bases and J lost 3; bases outside the gene matches: 5. Germline assignment: CDR1 SGHRS and CDR2 YFSETQ. CDR3 region: CASSYGLAGPTDTQYF. The CDR3 DNA sequence: TGCGCCAGCAGCTACGGACTAGCGGGACCAACAGATACGCAGTATTTT.